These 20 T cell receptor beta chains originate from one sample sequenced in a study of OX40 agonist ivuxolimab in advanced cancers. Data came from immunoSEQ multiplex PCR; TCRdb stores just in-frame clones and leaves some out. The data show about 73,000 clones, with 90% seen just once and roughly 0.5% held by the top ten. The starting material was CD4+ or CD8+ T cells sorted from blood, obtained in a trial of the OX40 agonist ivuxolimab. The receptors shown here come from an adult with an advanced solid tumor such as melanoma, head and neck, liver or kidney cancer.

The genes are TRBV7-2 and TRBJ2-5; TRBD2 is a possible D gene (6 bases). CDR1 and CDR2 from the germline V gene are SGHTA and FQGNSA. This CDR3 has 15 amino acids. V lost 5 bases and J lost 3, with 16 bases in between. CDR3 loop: CASSERKDYKETQYF. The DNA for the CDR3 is TGTGCCAGCAGCGAAAGGAAGGACTATAAAGAGACCCAGTACTTC.

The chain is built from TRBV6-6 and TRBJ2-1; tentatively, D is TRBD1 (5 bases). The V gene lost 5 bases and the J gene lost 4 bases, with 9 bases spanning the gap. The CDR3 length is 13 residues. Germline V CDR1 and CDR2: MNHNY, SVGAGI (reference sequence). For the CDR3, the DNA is TGTGCCAGCAGTAACCAGGGTTACAATGAGCAGTTCTTC. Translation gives CASSNQGYNEQFF.

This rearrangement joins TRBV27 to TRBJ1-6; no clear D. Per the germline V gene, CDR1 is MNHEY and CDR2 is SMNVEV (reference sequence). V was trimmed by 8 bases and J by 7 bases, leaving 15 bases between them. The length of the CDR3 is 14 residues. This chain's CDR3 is CASPSPVYNSPLHF. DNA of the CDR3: TGTGCCAGCCCATCCCCGGTGTACAATTCACCCCTCCACTTT.

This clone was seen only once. CDR3 sequence: CASSSLAGVNYNEQFF. The DNA for the CDR3 is TGTGCCAGCAGCTCGTTAGCGGGAGTAAACTACAATGAGCAGTTCTTC. This chain uses TRBV7-2 with TRBJ2-1, with TRBD2 matching 9 bases. The CDR3 consists of 16 residues. The ends lost 4 bases at V and 3 bases at J; junction bases unmatched: 7. Germline assignment: CDR1 SGHTA and CDR2 FQGNSA.

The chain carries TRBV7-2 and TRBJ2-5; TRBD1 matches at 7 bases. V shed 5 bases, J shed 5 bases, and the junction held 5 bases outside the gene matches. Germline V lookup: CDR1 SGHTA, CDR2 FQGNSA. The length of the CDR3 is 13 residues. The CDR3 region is CASSPRRGETQYF. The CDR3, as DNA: TGTGCCAGCAGCCCCCGCAGGGGGGAGACCCAGTACTTC.

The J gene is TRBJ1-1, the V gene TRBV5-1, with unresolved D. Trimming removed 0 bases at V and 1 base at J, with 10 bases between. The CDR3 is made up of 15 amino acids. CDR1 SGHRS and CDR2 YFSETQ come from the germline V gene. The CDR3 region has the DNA TGCGCCAGCAGCTTGGACCCTGACAAGAACACTGAAGCTTTCTTT. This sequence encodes CASSLDPDKNTEAFF.

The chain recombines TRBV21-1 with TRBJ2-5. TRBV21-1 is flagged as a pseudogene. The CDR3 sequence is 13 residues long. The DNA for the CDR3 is TGTGCCAGCAGCAGCCGACCCCAAGAGACCCAGTACTTC. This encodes CASSSRPQETQYF.

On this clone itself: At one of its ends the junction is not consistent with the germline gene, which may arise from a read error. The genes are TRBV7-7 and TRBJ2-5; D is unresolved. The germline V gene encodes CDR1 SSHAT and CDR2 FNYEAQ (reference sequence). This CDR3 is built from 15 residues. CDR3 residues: CASSLDGTVEETQYF. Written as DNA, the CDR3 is TGTGCTAGCAGCTTAGATGGTACAGTAGAAGAGACCCAGTACTTC.

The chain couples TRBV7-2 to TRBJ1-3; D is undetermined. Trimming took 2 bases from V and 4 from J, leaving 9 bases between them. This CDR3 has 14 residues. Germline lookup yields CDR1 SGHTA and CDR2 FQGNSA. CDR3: CASSLQTGGNTIYF. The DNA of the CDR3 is TGTGCCAGCAGCTTACAGACGGGAGGAAACACCATATATTTT.

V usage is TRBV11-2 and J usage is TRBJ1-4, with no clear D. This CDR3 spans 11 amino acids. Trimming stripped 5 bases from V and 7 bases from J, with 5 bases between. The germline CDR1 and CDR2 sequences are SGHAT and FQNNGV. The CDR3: CASSLREKLFF. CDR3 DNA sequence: TGTGCCAGCAGCCTGCGTGAAAAACTGTTTTTT.

The CDR3 region has the DNA TGTGCCAGCAGCTCCAACAGGGGAGGTGATACGCAGTATTTT. Its protein product is CASSSNRGGDTQYF. The gene calls are TRBV7-9 and TRBJ2-3, with D perhaps matching TRBD1 (7 bases). This CDR3 has 14 amino acids. V dropped 4 bases and J dropped 6 bases, with 14 bases sitting between them. Germline CDR1 SEHNR, CDR2 FQNEAQ (reference sequence).

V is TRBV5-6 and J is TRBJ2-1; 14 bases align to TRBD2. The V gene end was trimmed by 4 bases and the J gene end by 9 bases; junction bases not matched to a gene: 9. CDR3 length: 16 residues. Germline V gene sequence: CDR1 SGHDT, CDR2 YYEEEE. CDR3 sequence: CASSPWTSGRRGEQFF. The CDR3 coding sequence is TGTGCCAGCAGCCCGTGGACTAGCGGGAGGAGGGGTGAGCAGTTCTTC.

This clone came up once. The CDR3 region has the DNA TGTGCCAGCAGCTTAGTGGGGGCGCAGGGCGGGGAGCTGTTTTTT. Translated: CASSLVGAQGGELFF. V usage is TRBV11-2 and J usage is TRBJ2-2; tentative D call: TRBD1 (6 bases). Trimming left V 1 base short and J 7 bases short, with 13 bases between. The CDR3 covers 15 residues. From germline, CDR1 is SGHAT and CDR2 FQNNGV. The complete variable domain, with remaining parts taken from reference TRBV11-2 and TRBJ2-2, reads EAGVAQSPRYKIIEKRQSVAFWCNPISGHATLYWYQQILGQGPKLLIQFQNNGVVDDSQLPKDRFSAERLKGVDSTLKIQPAKLEDSAVYLCASSLVGAQGGELFFGEGSRLTVL.

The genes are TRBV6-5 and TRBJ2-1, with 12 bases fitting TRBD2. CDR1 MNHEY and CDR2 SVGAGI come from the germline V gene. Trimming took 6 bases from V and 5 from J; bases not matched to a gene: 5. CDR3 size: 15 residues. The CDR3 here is CASSRTSGNHNEQFF. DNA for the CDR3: TGTGCCAGCAGCCGGACTAGCGGGAACCACAATGAGCAGTTCTTC.

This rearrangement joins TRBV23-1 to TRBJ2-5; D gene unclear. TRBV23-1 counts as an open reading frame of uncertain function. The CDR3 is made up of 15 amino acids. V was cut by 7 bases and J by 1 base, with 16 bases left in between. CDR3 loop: CASTPFEEIQETQYF. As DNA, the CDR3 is TGCGCCAGCACCCCCTTTGAGGAGATCCAAGAGACCCAGTACTTC.

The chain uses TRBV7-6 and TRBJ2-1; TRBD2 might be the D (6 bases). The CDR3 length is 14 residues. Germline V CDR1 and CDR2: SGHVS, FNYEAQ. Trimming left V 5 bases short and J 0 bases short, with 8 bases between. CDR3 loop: CASSAGSSYNEQFF. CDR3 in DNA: TGTGCCAGCAGCGCGGGGAGCTCCTACAATGAGCAGTTCTTC.

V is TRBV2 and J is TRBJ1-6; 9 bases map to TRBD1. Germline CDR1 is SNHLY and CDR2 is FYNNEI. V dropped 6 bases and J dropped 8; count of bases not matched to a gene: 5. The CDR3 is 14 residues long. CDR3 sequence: CASRTGTGYSPLHF. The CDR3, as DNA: TGTGCCAGCAGAACCGGGACAGGGTATTCACCCCTCCACTTT.

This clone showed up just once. CDR3 nucleotides: TGTGCCACCAGCAGAGCCACGCAGACAGCCAAAAACATTCAGTACTTC. Its translation: CATSRATQTAKNIQYF. V gene TRBV15 combines with J gene TRBJ2-4; no firm D call. This CDR3 region has 16 residues. Germline V gene data show CDR1 as LNHNV and CDR2 as YYDKDF (reference sequence). Trimming removed 1 base at V and 0 bases at J, with 10 bases between.

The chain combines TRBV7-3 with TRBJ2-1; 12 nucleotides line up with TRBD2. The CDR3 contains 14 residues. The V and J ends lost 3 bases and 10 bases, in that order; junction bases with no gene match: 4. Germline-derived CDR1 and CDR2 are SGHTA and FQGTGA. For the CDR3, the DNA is TGTGCCAGCAGCTTGCGGACTAGCGGGAACGAGCAGTTCTTC. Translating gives CASSLRTSGNEQFF.

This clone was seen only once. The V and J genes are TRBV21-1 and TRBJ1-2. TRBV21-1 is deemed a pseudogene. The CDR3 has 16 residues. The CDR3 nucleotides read TGTGCCAGCAGGGGGAGGGAGGGGAGCCTTATCTATGGCTACACCTTC. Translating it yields CASRGREGSLIYGYTF.